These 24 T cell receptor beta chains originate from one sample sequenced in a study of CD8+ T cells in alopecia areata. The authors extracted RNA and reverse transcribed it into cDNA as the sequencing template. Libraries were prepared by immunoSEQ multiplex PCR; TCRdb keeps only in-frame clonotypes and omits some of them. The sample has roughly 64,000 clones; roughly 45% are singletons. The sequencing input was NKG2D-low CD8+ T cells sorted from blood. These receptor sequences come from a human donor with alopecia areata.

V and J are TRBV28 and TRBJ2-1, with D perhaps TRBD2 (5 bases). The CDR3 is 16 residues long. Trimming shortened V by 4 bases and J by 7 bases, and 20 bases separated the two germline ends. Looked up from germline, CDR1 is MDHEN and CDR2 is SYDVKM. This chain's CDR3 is CASSSLGVAPANEQFF. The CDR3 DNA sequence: TGTGCCAGCAGTTCCCTCGGGGTAGCTCCAGCAAATGAGCAGTTCTTC.

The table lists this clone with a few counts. The chain's CDR3 is CASSSPGQAKLSGYTF. The CDR3 DNA reads TGTGCCAGCAGCTCACCGGGACAGGCCAAGCTCAGCGGCTACACCTTC. The chain combines TRBV7-9 with TRBJ1-2; 8 positions match TRBD1. The V gene end was trimmed by 4 bases and the J gene end by 8 bases; junction bases not matched to a gene: 15. The CDR3 length is 16 residues. Germline assignment: CDR1 SEHNR and CDR2 FQNEAQ (reference sequence).

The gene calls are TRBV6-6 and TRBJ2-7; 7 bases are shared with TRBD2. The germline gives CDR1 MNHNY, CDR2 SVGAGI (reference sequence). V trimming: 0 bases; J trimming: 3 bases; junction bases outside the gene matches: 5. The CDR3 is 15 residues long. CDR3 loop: CASSYSGDYRYEQYF. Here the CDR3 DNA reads TGTGCCAGCAGTTACTCGGGGGACTACCGCTACGAGCAGTACTTC.

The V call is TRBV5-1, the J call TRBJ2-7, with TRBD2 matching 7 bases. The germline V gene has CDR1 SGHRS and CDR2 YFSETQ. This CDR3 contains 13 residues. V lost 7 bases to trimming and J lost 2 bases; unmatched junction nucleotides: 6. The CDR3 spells CASARGEAYEQYF. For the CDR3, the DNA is TGCGCCAGCGCCCGGGGGGAGGCCTACGAGCAGTACTTC.

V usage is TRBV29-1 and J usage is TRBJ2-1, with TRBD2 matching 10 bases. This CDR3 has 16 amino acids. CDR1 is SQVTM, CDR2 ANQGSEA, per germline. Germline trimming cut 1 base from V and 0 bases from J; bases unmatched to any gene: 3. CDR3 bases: TGCAGCGTTGAAGCGGCTAGCGGGAGCTCCTACAATGAGCAGTTCTTC. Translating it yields CSVEAASGSSYNEQFF.

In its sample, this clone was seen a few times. Here the CDR3 reads CASSQDSWSYNEQFF. CDR3 DNA sequence: TGCGCCAGCAGCCAAGATTCCTGGTCCTACAATGAGCAGTTCTTC. The chain couples TRBV4-3 to TRBJ2-1; the D is unclear. Germline V gene data show CDR1 as LGHNA and CDR2 as YSLEER. The CDR3 has 15 amino acids. V lost 0 bases, J lost 1 base, and 7 bases lay in between.

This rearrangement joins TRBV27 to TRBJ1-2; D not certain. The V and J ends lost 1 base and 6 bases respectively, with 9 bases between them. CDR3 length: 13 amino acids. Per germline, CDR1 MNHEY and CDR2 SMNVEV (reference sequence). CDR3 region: CASSLFLGDGYTF. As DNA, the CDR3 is TGTGCCAGCAGTTTATTCCTGGGAGATGGCTACACCTTC.

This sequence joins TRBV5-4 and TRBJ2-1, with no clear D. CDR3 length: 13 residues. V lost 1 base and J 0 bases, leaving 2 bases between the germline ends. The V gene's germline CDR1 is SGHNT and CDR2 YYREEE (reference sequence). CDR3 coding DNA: TGTGCCAGCAGCTTGAGCTCCTACAATGAGCAGTTCTTC. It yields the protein CASSLSSYNEQFF.

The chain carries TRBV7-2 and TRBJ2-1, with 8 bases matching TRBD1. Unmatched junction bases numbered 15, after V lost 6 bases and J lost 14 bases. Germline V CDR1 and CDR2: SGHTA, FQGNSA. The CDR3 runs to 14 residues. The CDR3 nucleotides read TGTGCCAGCAGATCTTTCGACAGGGGCCTAGTCAAGTTCTTC. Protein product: CASRSFDRGLVKFF.

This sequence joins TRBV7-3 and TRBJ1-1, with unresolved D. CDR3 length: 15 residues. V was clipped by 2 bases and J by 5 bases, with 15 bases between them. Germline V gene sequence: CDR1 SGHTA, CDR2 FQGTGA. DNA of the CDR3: TGTGCCAGCAGCTTATCCGCAGGCTTGGGGACTGAAGCTTTCTTT. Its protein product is CASSLSAGLGTEAFF. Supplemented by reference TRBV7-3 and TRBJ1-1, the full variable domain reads GAGVSQTPSNKVTEKGKYVELRCDPISGHTALYWYRQSLGQGPEFLIYFQGTGAADDSGLPNDRFFAVRPEGSVSTLKIQRTERGDSAVYLCASSLSAGLGTEAFFGQGTRLTVV.

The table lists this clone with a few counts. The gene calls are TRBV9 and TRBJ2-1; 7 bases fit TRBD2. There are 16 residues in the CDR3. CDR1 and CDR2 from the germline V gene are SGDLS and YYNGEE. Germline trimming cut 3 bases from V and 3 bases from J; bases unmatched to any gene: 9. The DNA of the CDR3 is TGTGCCAGCAGCGGGGAAGAGCGGGGACTCTACAATGAGCAGTTCTTC. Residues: CASSGEERGLYNEQFF. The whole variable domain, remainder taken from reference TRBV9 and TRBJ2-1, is DSGVTQTPKHLITATGQRVTLRCSPRSGDLSVYWYQQSLDQGLQFLIQYYNGEERAKGNILERFSAQQFPDLHSELNLSSLELGDSALYFCASSGEERGLYNEQFFGPGTRLTVL.

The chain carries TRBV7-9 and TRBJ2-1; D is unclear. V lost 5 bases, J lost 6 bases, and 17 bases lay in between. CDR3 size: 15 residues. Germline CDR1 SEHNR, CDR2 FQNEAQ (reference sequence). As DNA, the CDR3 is TGTGCCAGCAGCCCCCGTATCCGCTCCGCCAATGAGCAGTTCTTC. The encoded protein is CASSPRIRSANEQFF.

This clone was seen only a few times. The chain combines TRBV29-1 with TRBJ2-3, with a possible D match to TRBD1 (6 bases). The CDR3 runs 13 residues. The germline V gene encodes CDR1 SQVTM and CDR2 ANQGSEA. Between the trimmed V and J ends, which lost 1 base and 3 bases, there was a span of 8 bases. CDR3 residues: CSVEGQGTDTQYF. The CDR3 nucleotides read TGCAGCGTTGAAGGGCAGGGGACAGATACGCAGTATTTT.

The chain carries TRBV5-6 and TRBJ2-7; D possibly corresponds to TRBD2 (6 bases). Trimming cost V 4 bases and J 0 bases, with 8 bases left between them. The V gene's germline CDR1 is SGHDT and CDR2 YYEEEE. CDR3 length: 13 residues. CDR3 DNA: TGTGCCAGCAGCGGGGGGAACTCCTACGAGCAGTACTTC. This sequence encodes CASSGGNSYEQYF. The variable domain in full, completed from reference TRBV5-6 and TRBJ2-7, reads DAGVTQSPTHLIKTRGQQVTLRCSPKSGHDTVSWYQQALGQGPQFIFQYYEEEERQRGNFPDRFSGHQFPNYSSELNVNALLLGDSALYLCASSGGNSYEQYFGPGTRLTVT.

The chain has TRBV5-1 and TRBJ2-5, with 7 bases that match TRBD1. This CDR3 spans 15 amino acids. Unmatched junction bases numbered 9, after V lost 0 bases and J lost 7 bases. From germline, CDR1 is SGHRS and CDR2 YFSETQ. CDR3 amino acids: CASSLDGRGSGTQYF. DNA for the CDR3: TGCGCCAGCAGCTTGGATGGCAGGGGGTCCGGGACCCAGTACTTC.

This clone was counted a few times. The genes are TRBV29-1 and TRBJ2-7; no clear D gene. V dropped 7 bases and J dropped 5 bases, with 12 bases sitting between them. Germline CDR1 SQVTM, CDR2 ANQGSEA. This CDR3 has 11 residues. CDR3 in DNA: TGCAGCGGAATATTTAGTGACGAGCAGTACTTC. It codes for CSGIFSDEQYF.

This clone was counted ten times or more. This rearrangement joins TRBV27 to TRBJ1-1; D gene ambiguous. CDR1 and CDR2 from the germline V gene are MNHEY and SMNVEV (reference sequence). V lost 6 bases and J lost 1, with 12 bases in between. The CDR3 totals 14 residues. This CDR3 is CASSPAAWNTEAFF. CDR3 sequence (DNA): TGTGCCAGCAGCCCGGCGGCCTGGAACACTGAAGCTTTCTTT.

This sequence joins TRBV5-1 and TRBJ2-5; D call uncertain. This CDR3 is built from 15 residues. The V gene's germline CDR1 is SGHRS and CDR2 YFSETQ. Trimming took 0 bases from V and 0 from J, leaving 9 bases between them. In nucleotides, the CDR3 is TGCGCCAGCAGCTTGGGGCAAAGGTACCAAGAGACCCAGTACTTC. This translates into CASSLGQRYQETQYF.

The CDR3 coding sequence is TGCGCCAGCAGCCTGGGTGGGTACCAAGAGACCCAGTACTTC. This translates into CASSLGGYQETQYF. This chain links TRBV5-1 with TRBJ2-5; D unclear. Germline V CDR1 and CDR2: SGHRS, YFSETQ. Trimming removed 4 bases at V and 0 bases at J, with 10 bases between. This CDR3 comprises 14 residues.

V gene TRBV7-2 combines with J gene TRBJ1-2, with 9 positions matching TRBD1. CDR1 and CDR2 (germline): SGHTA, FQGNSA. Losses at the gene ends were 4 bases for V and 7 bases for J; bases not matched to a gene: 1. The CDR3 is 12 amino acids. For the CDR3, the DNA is TGTGCCAGCAGCTGGACAGGGGTTGGCTACACCTTC. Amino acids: CASSWTGVGYTF.

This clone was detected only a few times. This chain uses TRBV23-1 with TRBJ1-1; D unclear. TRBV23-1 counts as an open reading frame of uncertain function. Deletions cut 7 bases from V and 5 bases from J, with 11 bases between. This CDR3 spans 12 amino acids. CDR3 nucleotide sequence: TGCGCCAGCATAAAAAGGAGAACTGAAGCTTTCTTT. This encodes CASIKRRTEAFF.

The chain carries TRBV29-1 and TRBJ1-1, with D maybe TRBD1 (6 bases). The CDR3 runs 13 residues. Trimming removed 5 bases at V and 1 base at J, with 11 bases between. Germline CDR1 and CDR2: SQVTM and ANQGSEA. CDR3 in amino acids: CSVYRAANTEAFF. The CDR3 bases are TGCAGCGTTTACAGGGCGGCGAACACTGAAGCTTTCTTT.

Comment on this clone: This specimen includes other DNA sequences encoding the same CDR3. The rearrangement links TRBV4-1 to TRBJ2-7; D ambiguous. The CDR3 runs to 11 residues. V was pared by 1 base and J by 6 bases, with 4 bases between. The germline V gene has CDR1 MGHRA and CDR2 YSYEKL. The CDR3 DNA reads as TGCGCCAGCAGCCAAGGTCGCGAGCAGTACTTC. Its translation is CASSQGREQYF.

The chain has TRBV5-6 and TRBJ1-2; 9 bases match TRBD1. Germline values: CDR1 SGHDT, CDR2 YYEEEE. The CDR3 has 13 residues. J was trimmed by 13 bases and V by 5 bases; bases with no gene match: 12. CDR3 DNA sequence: TGTGCCAGCAGACACAGGGGGCGGCCGTGGATCACCTTC. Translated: CASRHRGRPWITF.